Presented here are 5 T cell receptor beta chains from one specimen sequenced in a study of blood T cell repertoires in COVID-19. The assay was immunoSEQ multiplex PCR, and TCRdb's table has in-frame clones only and misses some. The sample yields approximately 170,000 clones, about nine tenths seen once. The sample was peripheral blood. These receptors were obtained from a man between 65 and 85 years old with acute or convalescent COVID-19.

This chain uses TRBV25-1 with TRBJ1-4; the D gene is possibly TRBD1 (6 bases). The CDR3 loop spans 15 amino acids. Germline V CDR1 and CDR2: MGHDK, SYGVNS. V lost 5 bases, J lost 0 bases, and 10 bases lay in between. In DNA, the CDR3 is TGTGCCAGCAGTCCCGGGACATCAACTAATGAAAAACTGTTTTTT. Its translation: CASSPGTSTNEKLFF.

The chain employs TRBV11-3 and TRBJ2-1; D may be TRBD1 (5 bases). The length of the CDR3 is 15 residues. The V end was cut by 3 bases, the J end by 0 bases, with 9 bases between. In germline, CDR1 is SGHNT, CDR2 YENEEA. The CDR3 DNA sequence: TGTGCCAGCAGCTTTAGGGGCCTCTCCTACAATGAGCAGTTCTTC. Translation: CASSFRGLSYNEQFF.

The V call is TRBV11-2, the J call TRBJ2-3, with D possibly matching TRBD2 (5 bases). With 1 base removed from V and 4 bases from J, the gap between germline ends came to 9 bases. The germline V gene encodes CDR1 SGHAT and CDR2 FQNNGV. The CDR3 length is 14 residues. CDR3 amino acids: CASSLVGEADTQYF. The CDR3 DNA sequence: TGTGCCAGCAGCTTAGTGGGAGAAGCAGATACGCAGTATTTT.

The rearrangement joins TRBV7-6 to TRBJ2-1; possibly TRBD2 for D (5 bases). The CDR3 covers 13 residues. Germline V gene data show CDR1 as SGHVS and CDR2 as FNYEAQ. V was trimmed by 4 bases and J by 7 bases, leaving 11 bases between them. The CDR3 DNA sequence: TGTGCCAGCAGCTCCGGACTCGTGAATGAGCAGTTCTTC. Residues: CASSSGLVNEQFF.

This chain links TRBV11-2 with TRBJ1-3, with a weak D call TRBD1 (5 bases). Germline values: CDR1 SGHAT, CDR2 FQNNGV. The V end lost 3 bases, the J end lost 3 bases, and 12 bases lay between the germline ends. This CDR3 spans 15 amino acids. CDR3 nucleotides: TGTGCCAGCAGCTTCGGTGCGGACAATGGAAACACCATATATTTT. The encoded protein is CASSFGADNGNTIYF.